This TCR beta chain was sequenced for a study of CD8+ T cells in alopecia areata. The sample holds a few counts of this clone. Its antigen is unidentified. Treatment given: oral pan-JAK inhibitor, 5-10 mg twice daily. V gave up 1 base and J gave up 5 bases; unmatched junction bases: 6. In germline, CDR1 is GTSNPN, CDR2 SVGIG (reference sequence). CDR3 size: 14 residues. Sequencing relied on a cDNA template that was reverse transcribed from extracted RNA. Libraries were prepared by immunoSEQ multiplex PCR; TCRdb keeps only in-frame clonotypes and omits some of them. The sample consists of about 92,000 clones, roughly 40% of them appearing once. General observations from the study: One nonresponder makes the tie between baseline CD8+ expansion and response uncertain. Persistence in scalp and blood during tofacitinib was observed for many expanded lesional clones. Normal skin's resident alphabeta T cells are sequenced alongside lesional scalp T cells.

Sequencing was performed on CD8+ T cells sorted from blood, taken at week 24, from a patient treated with tofacitinib. The receptor was derived from a human donor with alopecia areata. The chain combines TRBV30 with TRBJ2-7, with 9 bases that match TRBD1. The CDR3 here is CAWSATGGMDEQYF. The CDR3 coding sequence is TGTGCCTGGAGTGCAACAGGGGGCATGGACGAGCAGTACTTC. Based on the CDR3 plus reference TRBV30 and TRBJ2-7, the full variable domain is SQTIHQWPATLVQPVGSPLSLECTVEGTSNPNLYWYRQAAGRGLQLLFYSVGIGQISSEVPQNLSASRPQDRQFILSSKKLLLSDSGFYLCAWSATGGMDEQYFGPGTRLTVT.